This TCR beta chain is from a study of CD8+ T cells in alopecia areata. Unmatched junction bases numbered 6, after V lost 5 bases and J lost 5 bases. CDR1 is SEHNR and CDR2 is FQNEAQ in the germline V gene (reference sequence). The CDR3 is 14 amino acids. Documented treatment: oral pan-JAK inhibitor, 5-10 mg twice daily. The investigators collected lesional scalp punch biopsies and peripheral blood from alopecia areata patients. As the sequencing template, cDNA was produced by extracting RNA and reverse transcribing it. Measured with immunoSEQ multiplex PCR; TCRdb has only the in-frame clones, and not every one. The data show 90,000 to 150,000 clones, about 61% seen once.

The rearrangement links TRBV7-9 to TRBJ2-4, with 7 nucleotides matching TRBD1. This clonotype was obtained from a human donor with alopecia areata. The sample consisted of CD8+ T cells sorted from blood, taken at week 4, from a patient treated with tofacitinib. The DNA for the CDR3 is TGTGCCAGCAGCCCGGGACAGTGGGAAAACATTCAGTACTTC. Amino acids: CASSPGQWENIQYF.